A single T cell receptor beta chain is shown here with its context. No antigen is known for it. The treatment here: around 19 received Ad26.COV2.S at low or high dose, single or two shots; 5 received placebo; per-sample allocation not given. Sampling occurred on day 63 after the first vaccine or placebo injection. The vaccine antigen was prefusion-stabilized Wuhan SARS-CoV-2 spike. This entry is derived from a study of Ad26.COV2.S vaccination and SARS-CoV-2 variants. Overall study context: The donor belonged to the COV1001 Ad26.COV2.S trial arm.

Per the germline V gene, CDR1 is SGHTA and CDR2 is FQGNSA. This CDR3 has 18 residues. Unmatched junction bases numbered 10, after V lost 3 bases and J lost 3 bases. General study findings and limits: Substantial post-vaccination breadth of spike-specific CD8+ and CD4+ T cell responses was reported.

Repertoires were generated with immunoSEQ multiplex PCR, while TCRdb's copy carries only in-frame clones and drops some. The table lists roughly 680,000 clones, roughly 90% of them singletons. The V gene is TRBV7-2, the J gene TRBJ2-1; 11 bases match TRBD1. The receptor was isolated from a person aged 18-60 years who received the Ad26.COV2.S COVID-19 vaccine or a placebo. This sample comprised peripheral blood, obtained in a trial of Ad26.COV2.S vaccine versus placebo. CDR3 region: CASSFTPGQGVIYNEQFF. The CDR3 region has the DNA TGTGCCAGCAGCTTTACTCCGGGACAGGGGGTAATCTACAATGAGCAGTTCTTC.